This T cell receptor beta chain is drawn from a study of cytomegalovirus exposure and HLA in healthy donors. V gave up 4 bases and J gave up 5 bases; unmatched junction bases: 4. Germline CDR1 and CDR2: MNHEY and SVGAGI. There are 13 residues in the CDR3. Study outcomes and limitations: No immune exposure information besides CMV serostatus was available. One cluster of highly shared sequence variants probably arose as a sequencing artifact.

Notes on this clone: The antigen is undetermined.

PCR employed 60 Vbeta and 13 Jbeta primers. The data were produced by immunoSEQ multiplex PCR, yet TCRdb's version contains in-frame clones alone and is incomplete. This sample has some 100,000 clones; around 74% occur once, and the top ten carry about 1.9%. Sequenced input: PBMCs. This clonotype was sampled from a middle-aged woman in good health and CMV-seronegative. This sequence joins TRBV6-5 and TRBJ2-5; 7 bases line up with TRBD2. The CDR3: CASSSSGTETQYF. CDR3 sequence (DNA): TGTGCCAGCAGTTCCAGCGGGACGGAGACCCAGTACTTC.